This entry describes one T cell receptor (beta chain). Its antigen is unknown. Method: immunoSEQ multiplex PCR; TCRdb's copy keeps in-frame clones and lacks some. The data contain 180,000 or so clones, approximately 90% of them singletons. These data come from a study of T cell responses to AZD1222 COVID-19 vaccine. Study-wide results and caveats: Donors in the cohort were predominantly white British and more often female, and clonal diversity was possibly underestimated. Spike-specific TCR breadth and depth grew following two AZD1222 doses.

The CDR3 runs to 15 residues. The V gene's germline CDR1 is SGHTA and CDR2 FQGNSA. V dropped 5 bases and J dropped 9; count of bases not matched to a gene: 8. The rearrangement links TRBV7-2 to TRBJ1-6, with 9 bases that match TRBD1. The source is an adult who received the AZD1222 COVID-19 vaccine. The source material was peripheral blood, sampled 28 days after the second AZD1222 dose. CDR3 in DNA: TGTGCCAGCAGCCTGGGGACAGGGCAGGGTTCACCCCTCCACTTT. Residues: CASSLGTGQGSPLHF. The full variable domain, in which reference TRBV7-2 and TRBJ1-6 provide the parts outside the CDR3, is GAGVSQSPSNKVTEKGKDVELRCDPISGHTALYWYRQSLGQGLEFLIYFQGNSAPDKSGLPSDRFSAERTGGSVSTLTIQRTQQEDSAVYLCASSLGTGQGSPLHFGNGTRLTVT.